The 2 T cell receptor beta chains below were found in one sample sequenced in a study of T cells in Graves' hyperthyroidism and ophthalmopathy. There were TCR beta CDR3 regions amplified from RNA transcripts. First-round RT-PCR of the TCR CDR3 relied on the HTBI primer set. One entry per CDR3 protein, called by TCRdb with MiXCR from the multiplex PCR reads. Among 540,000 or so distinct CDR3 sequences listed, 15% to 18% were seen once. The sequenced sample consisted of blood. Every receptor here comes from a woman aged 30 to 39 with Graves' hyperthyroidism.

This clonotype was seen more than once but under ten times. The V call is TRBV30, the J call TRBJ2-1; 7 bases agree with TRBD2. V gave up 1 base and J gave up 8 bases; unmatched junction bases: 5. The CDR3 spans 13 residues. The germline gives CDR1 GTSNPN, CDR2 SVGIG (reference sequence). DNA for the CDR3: TGTGCCTGGAGTGGGCGGGACTATGATGAGCAGTTCTTC. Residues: CAWSGRDYDEQFF. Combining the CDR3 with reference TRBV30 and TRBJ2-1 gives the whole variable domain SQTIHQWPATLVQPVGSPLSLECTVEGTSNPNLYWYRQAAGRGLQLLFYSVGIGQISSEVPQNLSASRPQDRQFILSSKKLLLSDSGFYLCAWSGRDYDEQFFGPGTRLTVL.

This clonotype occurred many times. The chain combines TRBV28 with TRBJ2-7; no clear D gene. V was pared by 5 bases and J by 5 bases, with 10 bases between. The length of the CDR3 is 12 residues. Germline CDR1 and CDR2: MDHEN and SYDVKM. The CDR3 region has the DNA TGTGCCAGCAGTCCACCTGTCCACGAGCAGTACTTC. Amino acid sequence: CASSPPVHEQYF.